The 26 T cell receptor beta chains in this list originate from one sample, sequenced in a study of blood T cells in healthy people across ages. Combining a sample-barcoded 5' primer with a J-beta primer mix, a second PCR ran for roughly 7 to 12 cycles. TCRdb ran MiXCR on the 5' RACE reads and lists one entry per CDR3 protein. Of about 570,000 distinct CDR3 sequences listed, roughly 29% are singletons. The specimen was blood. All receptors come from a woman in her 70s in good health.

The chain employs TRBV20-1 and TRBJ2-7; D might be TRBD1 (6 bases). The V gene lost 3 bases and the J gene lost 0 bases, with 9 bases spanning the gap. The length of the CDR3 is 13 residues. The V gene's germline CDR1 is DFQATT and CDR2 SNEGSKA (reference sequence). CDR3 amino acids: CSASRGSSYEQYF. The CDR3 bases are TGCAGTGCTAGCAGGGGCAGCTCCTACGAGCAGTACTTC.

This clonotype was counted between two and nine times. The chain combines TRBV7-2 with TRBJ2-7; TRBD2 aligns across 8 bases. V gave up 1 base and J gave up 9 bases; unmatched junction bases: 5. CDR3 size: 13 residues. CDR1 and CDR2 (germline): SGHTA, FQGNSA. CDR3 DNA sequence: TGTGCCAGCAGCTTAGGGACTAGCTTCGGGCAGTACTTC. Its translation: CASSLGTSFGQYF.

The CDR3, as DNA: TGTGCCAGCAGCTTAGAATCCGGGAACAATAATTCACCCCTCCACTTT. Translated, it gives CASSLESGNNNSPLHF. The chain is built from TRBV7-2 and TRBJ1-6, with D unresolved. Trimming stripped 1 base from V and 5 bases from J, with 12 bases between. This CDR3 contains 16 residues. Germline V lookup: CDR1 SGHTA, CDR2 FQGNSA.

This chain links TRBV12-3 or TRBV12-4 with TRBJ1-2, with 9 positions matching TRBD1. With V trimmed by 6 bases and J by 4 bases, 6 bases remained unmatched. The CDR3 contains 14 residues. The CDR3, as DNA: TGTGCCAGCAGGCGACAGGGGGACGGCTATGGCTACACCTTC. Its translation: CASRRQGDGYGYTF.

This clonotype has just a few counts. This chain uses TRBV9 with TRBJ1-3, with 9 bases identical to TRBD1. V lost 4 bases and J lost 2; bases outside the gene matches: 4. Germline lookup yields CDR1 SGDLS and CDR2 YYNGEE. The CDR3 contains 15 residues. Here the CDR3 reads CASSSRQGAGNTIYF. CDR3 nucleotide sequence: TGTGCCAGCAGCTCCCGACAGGGGGCTGGAAACACCATATATTTT.

This clonotype appeared a few times. The CDR3 bases are TGTGCCACCAGTGATTTGAGAGGGGCAGGGGAGACCCAGTACTTC. As protein: CATSDLRGAGETQYF. The V call is TRBV24-1, the J call TRBJ2-5; D may be TRBD1 or TRBD2 (5 bases each). From germline, CDR1 is KGHDR and CDR2 SFDVKD. The CDR3 has 15 residues. V was pared by 0 bases and J by 5 bases, with 12 bases between.

The V call is TRBV7-9, the J call TRBJ1-2; D may be TRBD1 (6 bases). From germline, CDR1 is SEHNR and CDR2 FQNEAQ (reference sequence). V lost 2 bases, J lost 13 bases, and 14 bases lay in between. CDR3 length: 12 residues. The CDR3 loop reads CASSLIRGGGTF. The CDR3 DNA is TGTGCCAGCAGCTTAATCAGGGGAGGCGGCACCTTC.

This chain connects TRBV27 to TRBJ2-2; D gene ambiguous. This CDR3 spans 12 amino acids. Germline-derived CDR1 and CDR2 are MNHEY and SMNVEV (reference sequence). The V end was cut by 4 bases, the J end by 5 bases, with 5 bases between. CDR3 nucleotides: TGTGCCAGCAGTTCCCTGACCGGGGAGCTGTTTTTT. It yields the protein CASSSLTGELFF.

The V and J genes are TRBV7-2 and TRBJ2-3; the D gene is possibly TRBD2 (6 bases). Germline V gene sequence: CDR1 SGHTA, CDR2 FQGNSA. The CDR3 is 13 residues long. Trimming took 2 bases from V and 6 from J, leaving 9 bases between them. In DNA, the CDR3 is TGTGCCAGCAGCTTATCCCGGGGGGATACGCAGTATTTT. Translation gives CASSLSRGDTQYF.

There are a few counts of this clonotype. The chain combines TRBV9 with TRBJ2-2; TRBD2 matches 11 bases. The CDR3 extends over 15 amino acids. The J segment lost 4 bases and the V segment lost 4 bases, leaving 3 bases of the junction unmatched. The germline V gene has CDR1 SGDLS and CDR2 YYNGEE. The CDR3 region is CASSPGLAATGELFF. CDR3 DNA sequence: TGTGCCAGCAGCCCGGGACTAGCGGCCACCGGGGAGCTGTTTTTT.

As concerns this clonotype: Mismatch with germline at one junction end may stem from a read error. This chain uses TRBV6-2 or TRBV6-3 with TRBJ1-2; possibly TRBD1 for D (6 bases). This CDR3 region has 14 residues. Per germline, CDR1 MNHEY and CDR2 SVGEGT. CDR3 amino acids: CVSSYSTGSSGYTF. The CDR3, as DNA: TGTGTCAGCAGTTACTCGACAGGCTCAAGCGGCTACACCTTC.

In this sample, this clonotype turned up a few times. This sequence joins TRBV5-1 and TRBJ2-4; D is possibly TRBD2 (5 bases). CDR1 is SGHRS, CDR2 YFSETQ, per germline. The CDR3 is 15 residues long. Trimming removed 4 bases from V and 11 bases from J, with 22 bases in between. DNA for the CDR3: TGCGCCAGCAGCAAAACCGCCGGGAAGGGAACATTTCAGTACTTC. Residues: CASSKTAGKGTFQYF.

The chain links TRBV10-3 to TRBJ2-7; tentative D call: TRBD1 (5 bases). The germline V gene has CDR1 ENHRY and CDR2 SYGVKD. CDR3 length: 13 residues. V was cut by 10 bases and J by 3 bases, with 16 bases left in between. The CDR3 region has the DNA TGTGCCACGAGACAGCCACCTGTCTACGAGCAGTACTTC. It specifies CATRQPPVYEQYF.

This clonotype has only a few counts. The chain recombines TRBV6-1 with TRBJ2-5; 8 bases map to TRBD1. The ends lost 6 bases at V and 0 bases at J; junction bases unmatched: 6. CDR1 and CDR2 from the germline V gene are MNHNS and SASEGT. The CDR3 length is 15 residues. This CDR3 reads CASRLRGPHQETQYF. The CDR3 nucleotides read TGTGCCAGCAGACTCAGGGGGCCTCACCAAGAGACCCAGTACTTC.

A few counts support this clonotype. The rearrangement links TRBV5-1 to TRBJ2-7, with a tentative D call TRBD1 (6 bases). Germline V gene data show CDR1 as SGHRS and CDR2 as YFSETQ. The CDR3 length is 14 residues. Trimming left V 3 bases short and J 3 bases short, with 13 bases between. CDR3 DNA sequence: TGCGCCAGCAGCTCCGGACAGACTGTCTACGAGCAGTACTTC. Translated, it gives CASSSGQTVYEQYF.

In this sample, this clonotype turned up once. This may stem from a read error, because a much larger clone lies one nucleotide away. The V call is TRBV28, the J call TRBJ2-7, with no clear D. Trimming took off 6 bases at V and 3 bases at J, with 6 bases between the two ends. The germline V gene encodes CDR1 MDHEN and CDR2 SYDVKM. CDR3 length: 11 residues. CDR3: CASRQDYEQYF. In nucleotides, the CDR3 is TGTGCCAGCAGGCAAGACTACGAGCAGTACTTC.

About this clonotype: No conserved phenylalanine or tryptophan ends this CDR3, so it is likely a read error. This sequence joins TRBV7-2 and TRBJ1-6; D is unclear. In germline, CDR1 is SGHTA, CDR2 FQGNSA. Trimming removed 6 bases at V and 7 bases at J, with 7 bases between. This CDR3 has 12 amino acids. CDR3 sequence reads: CASSRTNSPLHL. The CDR3 nucleotides are TGTGCCAGCAGTCGGACCAATTCACCCCTCCACCTT.

The table lists this clonotype with many counts. The genes are TRBV2 and TRBJ2-3, with 10 bases lining up with TRBD2. The V gene end was trimmed by 6 bases and the J gene end by 0 bases; junction bases not matched to a gene: 0. The CDR3 is made up of 14 amino acids. Germline values: CDR1 SNHLY, CDR2 FYNNEI. The CDR3 DNA sequence: TGTGCCAGCAGACTAGCGGGGAGCACAGATACGCAGTATTTT. Amino acids: CASRLAGSTDTQYF.

The rearrangement joins TRBV20-1 to TRBJ2-5; a possible D gene is TRBD1 (6 bases). CDR3 length: 14 residues. Germline V CDR1 and CDR2: DFQATT, SNEGSKA (reference sequence). V was trimmed by 0 bases and J by 6 bases, leaving 14 bases between them. CDR3 DNA sequence: TGCAGTGCTAGAGATCAAGGCAGGGGACAGACCCAGTACTTC. It is translated as CSARDQGRGQTQYF.

J is TRBJ2-7 and V is TRBV20-1; 9 bases are shared with TRBD1. The V segment lost 5 bases and the J segment 7 bases; nucleotides outside the gene matches: 12. Germline V gene data show CDR1 as DFQATT and CDR2 as SNEGSKA (reference sequence). The CDR3 runs 14 residues. The CDR3 DNA reads TGCAGTGCTGATACCCCACAGGGGGCTGAGGAGCAGTACTTC. Protein product: CSADTPQGAEEQYF.

This clonotype was counted a few times. The chain links TRBV4-2 to TRBJ2-3, with 8 bases fitting TRBD2. The germline V gene has CDR1 LGHNA and CDR2 YNFKEQ. Trimming cost V 0 bases and J 1 base; bases outside gene matches: 3. CDR3 length equals 16 residues. The CDR3 coding sequence is TGTGCCAGCAGCCAAGACCCGCGGGGGGGCACAGATACGCAGTATTTT. This encodes CASSQDPRGGTDTQYF.

The gene calls are TRBV28 and TRBJ2-1; TRBD1 is a possible D gene (6 bases). Germline V gives CDR1 MDHEN, CDR2 SYDVKM. V lost 7 bases to trimming and J lost 4 bases, with 23 bases between them. The CDR3 runs to 17 residues. The CDR3 DNA is TGTGCCAGCACCGCCCGGACAGCATTTAACCCTTACAATGAGCAGTTCTTC. Amino acids: CASTARTAFNPYNEQFF.

This clonotype was seen more than once but under ten times. This chain uses TRBV6-2 or TRBV6-3 with TRBJ2-5; D gene ambiguous. CDR1 and CDR2 (germline): MNHEY, SVGEGT. Trimming stripped 0 bases from V and 7 bases from J, with 12 bases between. CDR3 length: 14 residues. The CDR3 here is CASSYSRAMGTQYF. Written as DNA, the CDR3 is TGTGCCAGCAGTTACTCTAGGGCTATGGGGACCCAGTACTTC.

The rearrangement joins TRBV9 to TRBJ1-2, with D possibly being TRBD1 (5 bases). Trimming shortened V by 0 bases and J by 5 bases, and 11 bases separated the two germline ends. The germline gives CDR1 SGDLS, CDR2 YYNGEE. This CDR3 is built from 14 residues. The CDR3 DNA reads TGTGCCAGCAGCGTAGCTTATGCAGGGTATGGCTACACCTTC. Residues: CASSVAYAGYGYTF.

The rearrangement links TRBV20-1 to TRBJ2-7; 8 bases line up with TRBD1. Germline lookup yields CDR1 DFQATT and CDR2 SNEGSKA (reference sequence). The CDR3 has 15 amino acids. Losses at the gene ends were 6 bases for V and 4 bases for J; bases not matched to a gene: 14. The CDR3 sequence is CSASFTGGYSYEQYF. Here the CDR3 DNA reads TGCAGTGCGAGTTTTACAGGGGGATATTCGTACGAGCAGTACTTC.

The chain links TRBV9 to TRBJ2-1; either TRBD1 or TRBD2 may fit D (5 bases each). Germline V CDR1 and CDR2: SGDLS, YYNGEE. V gave up 4 bases and J gave up 0 bases, with 11 bases separating them. This CDR3 has 15 amino acids. The CDR3 region is CASSRGDGSYNEQFF. Here the CDR3 DNA reads TGTGCCAGCAGCCGTGGGGACGGCTCCTACAATGAGCAGTTCTTC.